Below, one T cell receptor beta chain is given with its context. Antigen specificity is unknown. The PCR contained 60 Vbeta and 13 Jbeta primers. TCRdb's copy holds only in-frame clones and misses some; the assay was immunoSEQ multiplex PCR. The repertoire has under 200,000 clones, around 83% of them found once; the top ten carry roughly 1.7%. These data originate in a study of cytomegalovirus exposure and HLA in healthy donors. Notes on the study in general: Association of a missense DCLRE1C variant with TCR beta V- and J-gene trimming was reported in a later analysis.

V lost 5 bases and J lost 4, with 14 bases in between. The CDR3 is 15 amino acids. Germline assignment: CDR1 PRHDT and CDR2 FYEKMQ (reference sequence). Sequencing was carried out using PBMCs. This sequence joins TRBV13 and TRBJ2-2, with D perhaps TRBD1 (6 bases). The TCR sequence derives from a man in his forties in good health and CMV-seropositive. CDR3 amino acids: CASSPVGGRTGELFF. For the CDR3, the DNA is TGTGCCAGCAGCCCTGTTGGGGGCCGCACCGGGGAGCTGTTTTTT.